A single sample gave rise to the 9 T cell receptor beta chains below, sequenced in a study of T cells in localized non-small cell lung cancer. Here immunoSEQ multiplex PCR was the method, and the copy in TCRdb shows in-frame clones only, minus some. Here the sample spans about 33,000 clones, around 80% being singletons. The starting material was peripheral blood, obtained before any cancer treatment. These receptors came from a male donor aged 60 or older with stage III squamous cell lung carcinoma.

The gene calls are TRBV9 and TRBJ2-1, with D possibly being TRBD1 (5 bases). There are 16 residues in the CDR3. Trimming removed 6 bases at V and 0 bases at J, with 16 bases between. The V gene's germline CDR1 is SGDLS and CDR2 YYNGEE. The CDR3 DNA reads as TGTGCCAGCACCGACAGATCCTTTGGCTCCTACAATGAGCAGTTCTTC. Protein: CASTDRSFGSYNEQFF. Combining the CDR3 with reference TRBV9 and TRBJ2-1 gives the whole variable domain DSGVTQTPKHLITATGQRVTLRCSPRSGDLSVYWYQQSLDQGLQFLIQYYNGEERAKGNILERFSAQQFPDLHSELNLSSLELGDSALYFCASTDRSFGSYNEQFFGPGTRLTVL.

The chain is built from TRBV18 and TRBJ2-7, with 8 bases fitting TRBD1. The J segment lost 2 bases and the V segment lost 3 bases, leaving 12 bases of the junction unmatched. The CDR3 runs 17 residues. CDR1 and CDR2 (germline): KGHSH, LQKENI. Here the CDR3 DNA reads TGTGCCAGCTCACCGCAGACCCCGGGACAGGCTACCTACGAGCAGTACTTC. The encoded protein is CASSPQTPGQATYEQYF.

This clone has only one observation. J is TRBJ2-3 and V is TRBV29-1; D is unclear. CDR3 length equals 15 residues. V lost 6 bases and J lost 1, with 17 bases in between. Germline lookup yields CDR1 SQVTM and CDR2 ANQGSEA. The CDR3 nucleotides are TGCAGCGTGCGCCCCGGGCAGTTAGGCACAGATACGCAGTATTTT. This gives the protein CSVRPGQLGTDTQYF.

The chain uses TRBV28 and TRBJ1-2; D gene unclear. The germline V and J ends were trimmed by 5 bases and 1 base, with 8 bases remaining between them. Germline CDR1 reads MDHEN; CDR2 reads SYDVKM. CDR3 size: 13 residues. The CDR3 loop is CASSAPDNYGYTF. The CDR3 DNA sequence: TGTGCCAGCAGTGCCCCGGATAACTATGGCTACACCTTC.

The chain carries TRBV29-1 and TRBJ2-1; no reliable D call. The CDR3 is 12 residues long. Trimming took off 6 bases at V and 4 bases at J, with 10 bases between the two ends. Germline CDR1 SQVTM, CDR2 ANQGSEA. Written as DNA, the CDR3 is TGCAGCGTCGGCCTGGAATACAATGAGCAGTTCTTC. Its protein product is CSVGLEYNEQFF.

This chain uses TRBV5-4 with TRBJ2-7; 7 positions match TRBD1. The CDR3 is made up of 14 amino acids. CDR1 SGHNT and CDR2 YYREEE come from the germline V gene (reference sequence). Trimming cost V 0 bases and J 3 bases; bases outside gene matches: 3. The CDR3 DNA sequence: TGTGCCAGCAGCTTGGCCTGGGACAGCTACGAGCAGTACTTC. As protein: CASSLAWDSYEQYF. The whole variable domain, remainder taken from reference TRBV5-4 and TRBJ2-7, is ETGVTQSPTHLIKTRGQQVTLRCSSQSGHNTVSWYQQALGQGPQFIFQYYREEENGRGNFPPRFSGLQFPNYSSELNVNALELDDSALYLCASSLAWDSYEQYFGPGTRLTVT.

This clone showed up just a few times. The chain carries TRBV9 and TRBJ2-2, with D perhaps TRBD2 (5 bases). Trimming shortened V by 0 bases and J by 7 bases, and 10 bases separated the two germline ends. CDR1 is SGDLS and CDR2 is YYNGEE in the germline V gene. This CDR3 has 14 residues. The CDR3 sequence: CASSVVASSGELFF. The CDR3 DNA sequence: TGTGCCAGCAGCGTAGTGGCTAGCAGCGGGGAGCTGTTTTTT. Full variable domain (rest looked up from reference TRBV9 and TRBJ2-2): DSGVTQTPKHLITATGQRVTLRCSPRSGDLSVYWYQQSLDQGLQFLIQYYNGEERAKGNILERFSAQQFPDLHSELNLSSLELGDSALYFCASSVVASSGELFFGEGSRLTVL.

V is TRBV19 and J is TRBJ2-2, with TRBD2 matching 14 bases. The CDR3 has 16 amino acids. Germline V gene lookup returns CDR1 LNHDA and CDR2 SQIVND (reference sequence). With V trimmed by 5 bases and J by 7 bases, 6 bases remained unmatched. Here the CDR3 DNA reads TGTGCCAGTAGTCCGGGACTAGCGGGAGTATACGGGGAGCTGTTTTTT. Translating gives CASSPGLAGVYGELFF.

The chain couples TRBV28 to TRBJ2-7; 8 bases are shared with TRBD1. The V and J ends lost 7 bases and 1 base, in that order; junction bases with no gene match: 15. The CDR3 runs to 17 residues. Germline CDR1 is MDHEN and CDR2 is SYDVKM. The CDR3 DNA reads TGTGCCAGCAAATTCATGACAGGGGAGAAGAGATCCTACGAGCAGTACTTC. Amino acids: CASKFMTGEKRSYEQYF.